Shown below are 30 T cell receptor beta chains from a single sample sequenced in a study of blood T cells in healthy people across ages. It was with a sample-barcoded 5' primer and a J-beta primer mix that a second PCR of roughly 7 to 12 cycles was run. MiXCR, run by TCRdb on the 5' RACE reads, gives a single entry per CDR3 protein. The sample holds 500,000 to 550,000 distinct CDR3 sequences, around 24% seen once. These same data were also listed under a study on T cells of mothers and their children.

Sequencing was done on a sample of blood. The receptors were gathered from a boy aged 10-17 years in good health.

There are a few counts of this clonotype. The gene calls are TRBV7-2 and TRBJ2-1, with D perhaps TRBD1 (5 bases). Germline CDR1 SGHTA, CDR2 FQGNSA. V lost 5 bases and J lost 5, with 16 bases in between. The CDR3 contains 15 residues. CDR3 sequence reads: CASSDDSASHNEQFF. The CDR3 coding sequence is TGTGCCAGCAGCGACGACAGTGCCTCACACAATGAGCAGTTCTTC.

J is TRBJ2-7 and V is TRBV19; D possibly corresponds to TRBD1 (6 bases). Germline V gene lookup returns CDR1 LNHDA and CDR2 SQIVND (reference sequence). This CDR3 is 13 amino acids long. V was shortened by 3 bases and J by 6 bases, with 12 bases between the two germline ends. The CDR3 is CASSMAPGAEQYF. The CDR3 DNA reads TGTGCCAGTAGTATGGCCCCAGGGGCCGAGCAGTACTTC.

CDR3 coding DNA: TGTGCCAGCAGCGGGGGCTACGAGACCCAGTACTTC. It yields the protein CASSGGYETQYF. This chain connects TRBV9 to TRBJ2-5; a possible D gene is TRBD1 (5 bases). The CDR3 covers 12 residues. Germline values: CDR1 SGDLS, CDR2 YYNGEE. V gave up 3 bases and J gave up 5 bases, with 8 bases separating them.

The genes are TRBV29-1 and TRBJ2-7, with 9 nucleotides matching TRBD1. V lost 7 bases to trimming and J lost 2 bases; unmatched junction nucleotides: 6. Germline lookup yields CDR1 SQVTM and CDR2 ANQGSEA. The CDR3 totals 13 residues. CDR3 sequence reads: CSAGGDRAYEQYF. The DNA for the CDR3 is TGCAGCGCGGGCGGGGACAGGGCCTACGAGCAGTACTTC.

The chain is built from TRBV12-3 or TRBV12-4 and TRBJ1-1; D uncertain. This CDR3 comprises 15 residues. V was trimmed by 4 bases and J by 2 bases, leaving 14 bases between them. The CDR3 bases are TGTGCCAGCAGTTCTCCCGGCTTGGGCAACACTGAAGCTTTCTTT. The encoded protein is CASSSPGLGNTEAFF.

This clonotype was counted between two and nine times. This rearrangement joins TRBV20-1 to TRBJ1-5, with D unclear. This CDR3 is built from 19 residues. V lost 3 bases and J lost 0, with 24 bases in between. Germline lookup yields CDR1 DFQATT and CDR2 SNEGSKA (reference sequence). CDR3 amino acids: CSARPPDWDIGYSNQPQHF. The CDR3 DNA reads TGCAGTGCTAGGCCGCCAGATTGGGATATAGGGTATAGCAATCAGCCCCAGCATTTT.

This clonotype was counted a few times. The gene calls are TRBV6-5 and TRBJ2-3, with D possibly being TRBD2 (6 bases). The CDR3 contains 15 residues. From germline, CDR1 is MNHEY and CDR2 SVGAGI. V was cut by 0 bases and J by 5 bases, with 12 bases left in between. CDR3 sequence: CASSYSAGRIDTQYF. CDR3 in DNA: TGTGCCAGCAGTTACTCCGCGGGGAGGATAGATACGCAGTATTTT.

This clonotype was counted between two and nine times. The chain employs TRBV12-5 and TRBJ2-5, with 8 nucleotides matching TRBD2. This CDR3 spans 13 amino acids. Germline loops: CDR1 LGHNT, CDR2 FRNRAP. V shed 5 bases, J shed 3 bases, and the junction held 2 bases outside the gene matches. The chain's CDR3 is CASGPGLEETQYF. CDR3 DNA sequence: TGTGCTAGTGGTCCGGGACTAGAAGAGACCCAGTACTTC.

The J gene is TRBJ2-7, the V gene TRBV6-5; the D gene is possibly TRBD1 (6 bases). Trimming took 8 bases from V and 0 from J, leaving 11 bases between them. Germline V gives CDR1 MNHEY, CDR2 SVGAGI. This CDR3 region has 13 residues. The chain's CDR3 is CASRGTSSYEQYF. CDR3 DNA: TGTGCCAGCCGTGGGACAAGCTCCTACGAGCAGTACTTC.

This rearrangement joins TRBV24-1 to TRBJ2-3; possibly TRBD1 or TRBD2 for D (6 bases each). Trimming pared 9 bases from V and 2 bases from J, leaving 14 bases between. The germline V gene encodes CDR1 KGHDR and CDR2 SFDVKD. This CDR3 has 14 amino acids. The DNA of the CDR3 is TGTGCCACCGGAAGCCGGGGGCACACAGATACGCAGTATTTT. Translation: CATGSRGHTDTQYF.

This clonotype has just a few counts. The CDR3 DNA reads TGTGCCACCAGTGATGCAGGATGGGGTCAAGAGACCCAGTACTTC. Its translation: CATSDAGWGQETQYF. The chain couples TRBV24-1 to TRBJ2-5; no clear D gene. With 3 bases removed from V and 2 bases from J, the gap between germline ends came to 12 bases. Per the germline V gene, CDR1 is KGHDR and CDR2 is SFDVKD. The CDR3 has 15 amino acids.

This chain uses TRBV18 with TRBJ2-7; tentatively, D is TRBD2 (5 bases). Germline CDR1 reads KGHSH; CDR2 reads LQKENI. CDR3 size: 13 residues. Trimming cost V 4 bases and J 3 bases, with 10 bases left between them. This CDR3 reads CASSQLVNYEQYF. The DNA for the CDR3 is TGTGCCAGCTCACAACTAGTGAACTACGAGCAGTACTTC.

This clonotype was counted only a few times. V usage is TRBV6-5 and J usage is TRBJ2-4; 9 positions agree with TRBD2. With V trimmed by 0 bases and J by 7 bases, 7 bases remained unmatched. CDR1 is MNHEY and CDR2 is SVGAGI in the germline V gene. The CDR3 has 16 residues. The CDR3 DNA follows: TGTGCCAGCAGTTACTCATTGCGGGGGGGCGGTAACATTCAGTACTTC. Translation gives CASSYSLRGGGNIQYF.

This clonotype has only a few counts. This sequence joins TRBV19 and TRBJ1-2; no clear D. The germline CDR1 and CDR2 sequences are LNHDA and SQIVND (reference sequence). Trimming removed 3 bases from V and 2 bases from J, with 13 bases in between. The CDR3 spans 15 residues. CDR3 loop: CASSINLPGNYGYTF. CDR3 coding DNA: TGTGCCAGTAGTATTAACCTTCCGGGGAACTATGGCTACACCTTC.

This clonotype was picked up one time. The genes are TRBV4-3 and TRBJ1-1; possible D gene TRBD1, 5 bases. CDR1 LGHNA and CDR2 YSLEER come from the germline V gene. This CDR3 region has 16 residues. V was trimmed by 0 bases and J by 5 bases, leaving 16 bases between them. Here the CDR3 reads CASSQDHLGGRTEAFF. As DNA, the CDR3 is TGCGCCAGCAGCCAAGATCATTTGGGGGGGAGAACTGAAGCTTTCTTT.

This chain joins TRBV29-1 and TRBJ2-5; tentative D call: TRBD1 (5 bases). The end of the DNA aligns better with TRBJ2-1, so the J call may be wrong. This CDR3 spans 14 amino acids. Germline CDR1 and CDR2: SQVTM and ANQGSEA. CDR3 sequence reads: CSVSLFDSYNEQFF. In DNA, the CDR3 is TGCAGCGTTTCCCTTTTTGACAGCTACAATGAGCAGTTCTTC.

The chain links TRBV6-5 to TRBJ1-1; D remains unclear. CDR1 MNHEY and CDR2 SVGAGI come from the germline V gene. The CDR3 has 14 residues. The V end lost 10 bases, the J end lost 2 bases, and 17 bases lay between the germline ends. In DNA, the CDR3 is TGTGCCACACACTTTAGGGCCCAAAACACTGAAGCTTTCTTT. Its translation is CATHFRAQNTEAFF.

This clonotype showed up just a few times. The V gene is TRBV14, the J gene TRBJ2-1; 8 bases fit TRBD1. Germline assignment: CDR1 SGHDN and CDR2 FVKESK. The CDR3 length is 14 residues. J was trimmed by 10 bases and V by 3 bases; bases with no gene match: 8. The CDR3 bases are TGTGCCAGCAGCCACAGGACAGGGAGTTACGAGCAGTTCTTC. Amino acids: CASSHRTGSYEQFF.

This chain uses TRBV6-2 or TRBV6-3 with TRBJ2-7, with 9 bases that match TRBD2. V dropped 5 bases and J dropped 1; count of bases not matched to a gene: 3. The germline gives CDR1 MNHEY, CDR2 SVGEGT. The length of the CDR3 is 14 residues. The CDR3 is CASSRLAASYEQYF. The CDR3 nucleotides are TGTGCCAGCAGTCGACTAGCGGCGTCCTACGAGCAGTACTTC.

The chain links TRBV7-8 to TRBJ1-6, with 8 bases lining up with TRBD1. Germline-derived CDR1 and CDR2 are SGHVS and FQNEAQ. The trim removed 3 bases at V and 6 bases at J, leaving 10 bases unmatched. The CDR3 sequence is 17 residues long. Written as DNA, the CDR3 is TGTGCCAGCAGCTTTCCGCAGGGGGCCCGATCTAATTCACCCCTCCACTTT. It is translated as CASSFPQGARSNSPLHF.

The V call is TRBV14, the J call TRBJ2-7; TRBD1 might be the D (6 bases). The CDR3 consists of 15 residues. V gave up 0 bases and J gave up 3 bases, with 12 bases separating them. The germline gives CDR1 SGHDN, CDR2 FVKESK. CDR3 coding DNA: TGTGCCAGCAGCCAAGATGGACAGATTTACTACGAGCAGTACTTC. This translates into CASSQDGQIYYEQYF.

This chain links TRBV7-9 with TRBJ2-7; 7 positions match TRBD1. The J call is uncertain, as TRBJ2-5 better fits the DNA end. Germline V gene data show CDR1 as SEHNR and CDR2 as FQNEAQ (reference sequence). The CDR3 loop spans 15 amino acids. CDR3 residues: CASSLVTQGRETQYF. DNA of the CDR3: TGTGCCAGCAGCTTAGTAACACAGGGGAGAGAGACCCAGTACTTC.

This clonotype appeared a few times. The CDR3, as DNA: TGCGCCAGCGGTCGACAGGGGATTTCTCTAAATGAGCAGTTCTTC. It specifies CASGRQGISLNEQFF. The V gene is TRBV4-3, the J gene TRBJ2-5; the match to TRBD1 covers 8 bases. Near its end, the DNA agrees better with TRBJ2-1, so the J call may be wrong. The CDR3 contains 15 residues. Germline V gene sequence: CDR1 LGHNA, CDR2 YSLEER.

V gene TRBV6-1 combines with J gene TRBJ2-7; TRBD1 matches at 7 bases. Germline V gives CDR1 MNHNS, CDR2 SASEGT. The CDR3 totals 15 residues. V shed 2 bases, J shed 2 bases, and the junction held 6 bases outside the gene matches. The CDR3 loop reads CASSEPGTATYEQYF. For the CDR3, the DNA is TGTGCCAGCAGTGAACCCGGGACAGCTACCTACGAGCAGTACTTC.

This chain uses TRBV6-1 with TRBJ1-2; 7 positions match TRBD1. V dropped 7 bases and J dropped 6; count of bases not matched to a gene: 11. CDR1 and CDR2 from the germline V gene are MNHNS and SASEGT. This CDR3 spans 14 amino acids. The CDR3 here is CASNHLDRSDGYTF. DNA for the CDR3: TGTGCCAGCAACCACCTGGACAGGAGCGATGGCTACACCTTC.

The rearrangement uses TRBV5-1 and TRBJ2-7, with TRBD1 identical over 8 bases. The germline CDR1 and CDR2 sequences are SGHRS and YFSETQ. The CDR3 loop spans 14 amino acids. Unmatched junction bases numbered 5, after V lost 2 bases and J lost 4 bases. The CDR3 region has the DNA TGCGCCAGCAGCTTACAGGACAGGGAGTACGAGCAGTACTTC. Residues: CASSLQDREYEQYF. Full variable domain (rest looked up from reference TRBV5-1 and TRBJ2-7): KAGVTQTPRYLIKTRGQQVTLSCSPISGHRSVSWYQQTPGQGLQFLFEYFSETQRNKGNFPGRFSGRQFSNSRSEMNVSTLELGDSALYLCASSLQDREYEQYFGPGTRLTVT.

V is TRBV28 and J is TRBJ2-1; D might be TRBD2 (5 bases). V dropped 3 bases and J dropped 15 bases, with 21 bases sitting between them. The CDR3 is made up of 14 amino acids. Germline CDR1 is MDHEN and CDR2 is SYDVKM. The CDR3 nucleotides read TGTGCCAGCAGTTTGATCATCGGCGGGCAACCGGGGTTCTTC. Protein sequence: CASSLIIGGQPGFF.

Remarks on this clonotype: The junction does not match germline at one end; this may be a read error. The V and J genes are TRBV5-6 and TRBJ2-5; D not resolved. Germline V CDR1 and CDR2: SGHDT, YYEEEE. CDR3 size: 14 residues. CDR3 sequence (DNA): TGTGCCAGCAACTTGGAATCCCTCCAAGAGACCCAGCACTTC. This codes for CASNLESLQETQHF.

This clonotype was counted only a few times. V is TRBV20-1 and J is TRBJ1-4, with D possibly matching TRBD1 (6 bases). Germline assignment: CDR1 DFQATT and CDR2 SNEGSKA (reference sequence). V dropped 3 bases and J dropped 5 bases, with 16 bases sitting between them. The CDR3 is 15 residues long. In DNA, the CDR3 is TGCAGTGCTAGCTCCTCCGGGACAAAGAATGAAAAACTGTTTTTT. Its protein product is CSASSSGTKNEKLFF.

The rearrangement links TRBV7-3 to TRBJ2-3; no reliable D call. This CDR3 region has 15 residues. CDR1 is SGHTA and CDR2 is FQGTGA in the germline V gene. The V gene lost 2 bases and the J gene lost 0 bases, with 9 bases spanning the gap. The CDR3: CASSLAAVSTDTQYF. The CDR3 nucleotides are TGTGCCAGCAGCTTAGCAGCCGTTAGCACAGATACGCAGTATTTT.